Below, 27 T cell receptor beta chains from the same sample are listed, as sequenced in a study of vaccination effects on CD4 cells after COVID-19. No antigen has been assigned to these receptors. TCRdb keeps only in-frame clones here, not all; method: immunoSEQ multiplex PCR. Among over 80,000 clones listed, around 74% were seen once. After expansion with viral peptide pools in the ViraFEST assay, antigen-specific CD4+ T cells were sequenced. It was after 10 days of culture that CD4+ T cells were isolated. BNT162b2 vaccine or mRNA-1273 vaccine was given to participants in two doses. The sequenced sample was CD4+ T cells from PBMCs cultured with HCoV-OC43 spike peptides, obtained after COVID-19 vaccination. Indicated subset: HCoV-OC43 spike overlapping peptide pool stimulation. Source of these receptors: a human donor who received a COVID-19 vaccine.

The chain links TRBV7-8 to TRBJ1-2; D perhaps matches TRBD1 (5 bases). V lost 4 bases and J lost 7, with 19 bases in between. This CDR3 has 15 amino acids. CDR1 and CDR2 (germline): SGHVS, FQNEAQ. CDR3 protein: CASSSDGTARGGYTF. CDR3 DNA: TGTGCCAGCAGCTCCGATGGGACGGCCCGGGGTGGCTACACCTTC.

This chain uses TRBV6-1 with TRBJ1-2, with 7 bases identical to TRBD1. Germline-derived CDR1 and CDR2 are MNHNS and SASEGT. With 4 bases clipped from V and 4 bases from J, the junction kept 12 bases outside the gene matches. The CDR3 covers 16 residues. The CDR3: CASSVLTGTAAYGYTF. The CDR3 DNA reads TGTGCCAGCAGTGTCCTAACCGGGACAGCTGCCTATGGCTACACCTTC.

The chain employs TRBV18 and TRBJ1-2; D remains unclear. In germline, CDR1 is KGHSH, CDR2 LQKENI. Trimming took off 2 bases at V and 2 bases at J, with 12 bases between the two ends. The CDR3 is made up of 15 amino acids. In DNA form, the CDR3 reads TGTGCCAGCTCACCATTGTCCCGGGGAAACTATGGCTACACCTTC. This sequence encodes CASSPLSRGNYGYTF.

V gene TRBV24-1 combines with J gene TRBJ1-5; tentative D call: TRBD1 (6 bases). The CDR3 is 16 residues long. Germline V gene sequence: CDR1 KGHDR, CDR2 SFDVKD. V lost 9 bases to trimming and J lost 2 bases, with 19 bases between them. DNA for the CDR3: TGTGCCACCGGCCCTGGGGGCGGTGGTGGCAATCAGCCCCAGCATTTT. This encodes CATGPGGGGGNQPQHF.

The J gene is TRBJ1-4, the V gene TRBV18; no reliable D call. V dropped 3 bases and J dropped 0 bases, with 8 bases sitting between them. Per germline, CDR1 KGHSH and CDR2 LQKENI. The CDR3 consists of 15 residues. In nucleotides, the CDR3 is TGTGCCAGCTCACCGCAAGGACCAACTAATGAAAAACTGTTTTTT. This codes for CASSPQGPTNEKLFF.

In its sample, this clone was seen once. The chain links TRBV28 to TRBJ1-3; 8 positions match TRBD1. Germline V gene sequence: CDR1 MDHEN, CDR2 SYDVKM. After removal of 4 bases from V and 4 bases from J, the junction contained 9 bases not matched to a gene. This CDR3 spans 16 amino acids. The chain's CDR3 is CASSSPGGSKGNTIYF. Here the CDR3 DNA reads TGTGCCAGCAGTTCTCCAGGGGGCTCGAAGGGAAACACCATATATTTT.

The CDR3 is CASSQDMSAGGREDTQYF. The DNA for the CDR3 is TGTGCCAGCAGCCAAGATATGTCCGCGGGGGGGCGTGAAGATACGCAGTATTTT. The J gene is TRBJ2-3, the V gene TRBV3-1 (or the pseudogene TRBV3-2); 9 bases agree with TRBD2. V gave up 0 bases and J gave up 5 bases; unmatched junction bases: 12. Looked up from germline, CDR1 is LGHDT and CDR2 is YNNKEL (reference sequence). This CDR3 has 18 amino acids.

A word on this clone: Other DNA sequences from this sample encode an identical CDR3 as well. This chain links TRBV6-4 with TRBJ2-2; D possibly matches TRBD1 or TRBD2 (6 bases each). Germline V gene data show CDR1 as MRHNA and CDR2 as SNTAGT. V lost 3 bases, J lost 4 bases, and 12 bases lay in between. CDR3 length: 15 amino acids. The CDR3 loop reads CASSERGGTTGELFF. CDR3 coding DNA: TGTGCCAGCAGTGAACGAGGGGGGACCACCGGGGAGCTGTTTTTT.

Notes on this clone: The same CDR3 can be traced to other DNA sequences in this sample. This rearrangement joins TRBV19 to TRBJ2-3; the D is unclear. Germline CDR1 and CDR2: LNHDA and SQIVND (reference sequence). V was pared by 1 base and J by 0 bases, with 5 bases between. This CDR3 is built from 14 residues. CDR3 sequence: CASSIGGSTDTQYF. Here the CDR3 DNA reads TGTGCCAGTAGTATAGGCGGAAGCACAGATACGCAGTATTTT. The whole variable domain, remainder taken from reference TRBV19 and TRBJ2-3, is DGGITQSPKYLFRKEGQNVTLSCEQNLNHDAMYWYRQDPGQGLRLIYYSQIVNDFQKGDIAEGYSVSREKKESFPLTVTSAQKNPTAFYLCASSIGGSTDTQYFGPGTRLTVL.

The genes are TRBV2 and TRBJ1-2; no firm D call. The CDR3 is made up of 15 amino acids. V lost 4 bases to trimming and J lost 2 bases, with 14 bases between them. Germline lookup yields CDR1 SNHLY and CDR2 FYNNEI. The CDR3 sequence: CASSATGSGNYGYTF. In DNA, the CDR3 is TGTGCCAGCAGTGCGACTGGGAGTGGGAACTATGGCTACACCTTC.

The DNA of the CDR3 is TGCAGTGCTAGTAGACCAGGGATGAACACTGAAGCTTTCTTT. It translates to CSASRPGMNTEAFF. The chain couples TRBV20-1 to TRBJ1-1; tentatively, D is TRBD1 (5 bases). The CDR3 runs 14 residues. Trimming took 3 bases from V and 0 from J, leaving 11 bases between them. In germline, CDR1 is DFQATT, CDR2 SNEGSKA (reference sequence).

The chain links TRBV19 to TRBJ2-3; D gene unclear. V shed 5 bases and J shed 2 bases, with 17 bases lying between them. CDR1 is LNHDA and CDR2 is SQIVND in the germline V gene (reference sequence). CDR3 size: 16 residues. The CDR3 loop reads CASSPGISFYTDTQYF. In DNA, the CDR3 is TGTGCCAGTAGTCCCGGAATTTCCTTTTACACAGATACGCAGTATTTT.

The chain combines TRBV6-5 with TRBJ1-2; D gene unclear. The length of the CDR3 is 15 residues. The V gene lost 7 bases and the J gene lost 5 bases, with 20 bases spanning the gap. Germline assignment: CDR1 MNHEY and CDR2 SVGAGI. The CDR3 spells CASTPTTTAVYGYTF. Here the CDR3 DNA reads TGTGCCAGCACCCCCACCACCACCGCAGTGTATGGCTACACCTTC.

The rearrangement links TRBV30 to TRBJ1-6; D is unresolved. Trimming pared 0 bases from V and 11 bases from J, leaving 14 bases between. The CDR3 covers 14 residues. The germline V gene encodes CDR1 GTSNPN and CDR2 SVGIG (reference sequence). CDR3 sequence reads: CAWSVRGNTTPLHF. In nucleotides, the CDR3 is TGTGCCTGGAGTGTACGAGGGAACACGACACCCCTCCACTTT. The complete variable domain, with remaining parts taken from reference TRBV30 and TRBJ1-6, reads SQTIHQWPATLVQPVGSPLSLECTVEGTSNPNLYWYRQAAGRGLQLLFYSVGIGQISSEVPQNLSASRPQDRQFILSSKKLLLSDSGFYLCAWSVRGNTTPLHFGNGTRLTVT.

This chain uses TRBV4-2 with TRBJ1-1; D gene unclear. Germline-derived CDR1 and CDR2 are LGHNA and YNFKEQ. V was shortened by 3 bases and J by 1 base, with 15 bases between the two germline ends. This CDR3 has 16 residues. In DNA form, the CDR3 reads TGTGCCAGCAGCCACTGGGGAGGTCTTGCGAACACTGAAGCTTTCTTT. It specifies CASSHWGGLANTEAFF.

This clone has only a few counts. This chain joins TRBV20-1 and TRBJ1-6, with D maybe TRBD1 (5 bases). The germline V gene encodes CDR1 DFQATT and CDR2 SNEGSKA (reference sequence). Trimming cost V 3 bases and J 8 bases, with 11 bases left between them. The CDR3 covers 13 residues. This CDR3 is CSASRGSDSPLHF. CDR3 DNA sequence: TGCAGTGCTAGTAGGGGATCCGATTCACCCCTCCACTTT.

The chain is built from TRBV21-1 and TRBJ2-7; TRBD1 was called by the table and not checked on the DNA. TRBV21-1 is recorded as a pseudogene. The CDR3 runs 13 residues. This CDR3 reads CASSRNRGREQYV. CDR3 bases: TGTGCCAGCAGCAGGAACAGGGGGCGCGAGCAGTACGTC.

V gene TRBV6-1 combines with J gene TRBJ1-2; D unclear. The CDR3 runs 16 residues. V was shortened by 0 bases and J by 4 bases, with 15 bases between the two germline ends. Germline CDR1 and CDR2: MNHNS and SASEGT. CDR3 loop: CASSEAPGQDRYGYTF. The CDR3, as DNA: TGTGCCAGCAGTGAAGCGCCCGGCCAGGACCGCTATGGCTACACCTTC.

The chain recombines TRBV19 with TRBJ2-2; D not certain. This CDR3 has 15 amino acids. Germline CDR1 reads LNHDA; CDR2 reads SQIVND (reference sequence). V was pared by 1 base and J by 6 bases, with 12 bases between. CDR3 DNA sequence: TGTGCCAGTAGTATAGGTGGGTTCGCCGCCGGGGAGCTGTTTTTT. It translates to CASSIGGFAAGELFF.

The chain has TRBV19 and TRBJ1-1; no reliable D call. Per germline, CDR1 LNHDA and CDR2 SQIVND (reference sequence). V was trimmed by 4 bases and J by 0 bases, leaving 3 bases between them. This CDR3 comprises 12 residues. CDR3 in amino acids: CASSRMNTEAFF. The DNA of the CDR3 is TGTGCCAGTAGTAGGATGAACACTGAAGCTTTCTTT.

V and J are TRBV19 and TRBJ1-5; TRBD1 might be the D (5 bases). The V gene's germline CDR1 is LNHDA and CDR2 SQIVND (reference sequence). The V end was cut by 6 bases, the J end by 4 bases, with 19 bases between. The CDR3 sequence is 16 residues long. CDR3 amino acids: CASRLGRGSGNQPQHF. As DNA, the CDR3 is TGTGCCAGTAGATTGGGACGGGGAAGTGGGAATCAGCCCCAGCATTTT.

The chain uses TRBV30 and TRBJ2-5; 10 nucleotides line up with TRBD2. The ends lost 5 bases at V and 2 bases at J; junction bases unmatched: 2. The CDR3 totals 13 residues. The germline CDR1 and CDR2 sequences are GTSNPN and SVGIG (reference sequence). CDR3 loop: CAWRTSGQETQYF. Written as DNA, the CDR3 is TGTGCCTGGCGGACTAGCGGACAAGAGACCCAGTACTTC. Based on the CDR3 plus reference TRBV30 and TRBJ2-5, the full variable domain is SQTIHQWPATLVQPVGSPLSLECTVEGTSNPNLYWYRQAAGRGLQLLFYSVGIGQISSEVPQNLSASRPQDRQFILSSKKLLLSDSGFYLCAWRTSGQETQYFGPGTRLLVL.

CDR3 coding DNA: TGTGCCAGCAGTTTCCCTTCCGGGACAGCCTCTGGAAACACCATATATTTT. It codes for CASSFPSGTASGNTIYF. The chain links TRBV28 to TRBJ1-3, with 7 positions matching TRBD1. The CDR3 totals 17 residues. Germline CDR1 is MDHEN and CDR2 is SYDVKM. V lost 3 bases, J lost 0 bases, and 8 bases stayed unmatched.

The chain employs TRBV28 and TRBJ1-5, with 8 nucleotides matching TRBD1. This CDR3 has 13 residues. Germline V gives CDR1 MDHEN, CDR2 SYDVKM. With 5 bases clipped from V and 12 bases from J, the junction kept 9 bases outside the gene matches. CDR3 nucleotide sequence: TGTGCCAGCAGTCCGGACAGGGCCTCTCTCCAGCATTTT. It codes for CASSPDRASLQHF.

This clone was counted a few times. The chain recombines TRBV6-2 or TRBV6-3 with TRBJ1-2, with D uncertain. Germline loops: CDR1 MNHEY, CDR2 SVGEGT. CDR3 size: 15 residues. Trimming pared 0 bases from V and 2 bases from J, leaving 10 bases between. The CDR3 region has the DNA TGTGCCAGCAGTTACTCGAGACGGATCAACTATGGCTACACCTTC. Translating it yields CASSYSRRINYGYTF.

In this sample, this clone turned up once. The chain carries TRBV4-3 and TRBJ1-2; 7 nucleotides line up with TRBD1. Germline CDR1 LGHNA, CDR2 YSLEER. The CDR3 is made up of 15 amino acids. V shed 0 bases, J shed 3 bases, and the junction held 4 bases outside the gene matches. This CDR3 is CASSQDTGVYYGYTF. CDR3 sequence (DNA): TGCGCCAGCAGCCAAGATACAGGGGTCTACTATGGCTACACCTTC.

V gene TRBV7-3 combines with J gene TRBJ2-1, with 7 positions matching TRBD1. This CDR3 spans 14 amino acids. V shed 5 bases and J 7 bases; nucleotides not matched to a gene: 8. The germline CDR1 and CDR2 sequences are SGHTA and FQGTGA. CDR3 region: CASSPQTGSNEQFF. The CDR3, as DNA: TGTGCCAGCAGCCCGCAGACAGGGAGTAATGAGCAGTTCTTC. Filled out from reference TRBV7-3 and TRBJ2-1, the complete variable domain reads GAGVSQTPSNKVTEKGKYVELRCDPISGHTALYWYRQSLGQGPEFLIYFQGTGAADDSGLPNDRFFAVRPEGSVSTLKIQRTERGDSAVYLCASSPQTGSNEQFFGPGTRLTVL.